This T cell receptor beta chain is from a study of human T cells and chemical hapten exposure. The wider study: Diphenylcyclopropenone doses were given weekly to the scalps of patients across the roughly 22-week study. Patch tests containing 0.01% DPC, applied to the upper back, were read at 6 days.

The germline V gene encodes CDR1 MNHNS and CDR2 SASEGT. The CDR3 has 14 residues. V was pared by 7 bases and J by 5 bases, with 6 bases of the junction left unmatched. TCRdb itself ran the RACE reads through MiXCR, one entry per CDR3 protein. The sample includes 60,000 to 75,000 distinct CDR3 sequences, roughly 6.7% seen only once; the top ten take about 1.5%. Described time point: pre-sensitization, week 0. Documented treatment: therapeutic diphenylcyclopropenone sensitization with weekly scalp DPC. Ahead of each patch test application, blood was drawn. Suited to DPC and affected by alopecia, the donors ranged from 18 to 70 years old. This clonotype was observed a handful of times.

Sequenced material: whole blood, taken in connection with sensitization to the hapten diphenylcyclopropenone (DPC). The V and J genes are TRBV6-1 and TRBJ2-1, with 9 positions matching TRBD2. The clonotype originates from a young woman with alopecia areata. Some clones in this sample may be carry-over from other donors' samples. DNA of the CDR3: TGTGCCAGCAATAGACTAGCGGTCCACAATGAGCAGTTCTTC. It is translated as CASNRLAVHNEQFF.